This T cell receptor beta chain was sequenced for a study of cytomegalovirus exposure and HLA in healthy donors. Overall study results and limits: It was about 180 TCR beta chains that were listed as cytomegalovirus-associated. Follow-up analysis seemed to connect common viral pathogens with several of the most significant clusters identified.

Both 60 Vbeta primers and 13 Jbeta primers went into the PCR. Sequencing was performed with immunoSEQ multiplex PCR; in TCRdb, only in-frame clones are kept and a portion is missing. The profile shows some 160,000 clones, 65% to 75% of them singletons. This clone was recorded a few times. Its antigen is as yet unknown. CDR1 is SGHNT, CDR2 YENEEA, per germline. V was pared by 5 bases and J by 6 bases, with 8 bases between. The CDR3 has 12 amino acids. Sequenced input: PBMCs. The chain couples TRBV11-3 to TRBJ2-1; D possibly corresponds to TRBD1 (6 bases). The receptor's source is a man in his 60s in good health and CMV-seronegative. CDR3 DNA: TGTGCCAGCAGCGGCAGGGGCAATGAGCAGTTCTTC. This encodes CASSGRGNEQFF. Full variable domain (rest looked up from reference TRBV11-3 and TRBJ2-1): EAGVVQSPRYKIIEKKQPVAFWCNPISGHNTLYWYLQNLGQGPELLIRYENEEAVDDSQLPKDRFSAERLKGVDSTLKIQPAELGDSAVYLCASSGRGNEQFFGPGTRLTVL.